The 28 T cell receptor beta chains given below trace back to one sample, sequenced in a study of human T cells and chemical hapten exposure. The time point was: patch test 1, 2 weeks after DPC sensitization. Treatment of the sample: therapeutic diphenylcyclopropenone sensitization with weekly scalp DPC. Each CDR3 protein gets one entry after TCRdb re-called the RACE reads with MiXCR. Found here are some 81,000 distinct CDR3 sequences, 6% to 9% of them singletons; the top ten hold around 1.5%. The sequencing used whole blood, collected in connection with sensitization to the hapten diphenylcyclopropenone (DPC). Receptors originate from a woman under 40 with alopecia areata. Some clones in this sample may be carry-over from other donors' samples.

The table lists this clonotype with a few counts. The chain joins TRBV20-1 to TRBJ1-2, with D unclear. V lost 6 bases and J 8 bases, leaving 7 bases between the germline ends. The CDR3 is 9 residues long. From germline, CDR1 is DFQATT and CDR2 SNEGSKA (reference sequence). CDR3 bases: TGCAGTGCCGACCGAGGCTACACCTTC. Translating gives CSADRGYTF.

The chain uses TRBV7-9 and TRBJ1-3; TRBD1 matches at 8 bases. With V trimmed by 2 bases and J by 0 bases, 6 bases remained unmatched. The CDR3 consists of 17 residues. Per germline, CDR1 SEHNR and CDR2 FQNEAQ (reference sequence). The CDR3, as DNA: TGTGCCAGCAGCTTACGTCGGGACAGGAGCTCTGGAAACACCATATATTTT. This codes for CASSLRRDRSSGNTIYF.

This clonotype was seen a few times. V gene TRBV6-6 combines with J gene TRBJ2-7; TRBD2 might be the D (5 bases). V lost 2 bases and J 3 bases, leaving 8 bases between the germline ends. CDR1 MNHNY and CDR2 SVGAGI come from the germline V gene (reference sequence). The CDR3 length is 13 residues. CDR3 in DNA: TGTGCCAGCAGTTACCCCGGGGTCTACGAGCAGTACTTC. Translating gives CASSYPGVYEQYF.

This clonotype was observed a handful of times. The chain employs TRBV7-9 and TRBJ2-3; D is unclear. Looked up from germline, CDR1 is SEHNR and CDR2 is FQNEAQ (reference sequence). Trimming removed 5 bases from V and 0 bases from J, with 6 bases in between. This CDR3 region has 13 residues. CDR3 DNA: TGTGCCAGCAGCCCGGTCAGCACAGATACGCAGTATTTT. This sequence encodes CASSPVSTDTQYF.

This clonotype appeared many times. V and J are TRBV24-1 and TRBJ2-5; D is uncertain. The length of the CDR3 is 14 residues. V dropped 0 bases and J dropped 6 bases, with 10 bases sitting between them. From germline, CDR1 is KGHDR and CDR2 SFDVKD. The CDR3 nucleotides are TGTGCCACCAGTGATTTGCGGAGTTTGAAGACCCAGTACTTC. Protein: CATSDLRSLKTQYF.

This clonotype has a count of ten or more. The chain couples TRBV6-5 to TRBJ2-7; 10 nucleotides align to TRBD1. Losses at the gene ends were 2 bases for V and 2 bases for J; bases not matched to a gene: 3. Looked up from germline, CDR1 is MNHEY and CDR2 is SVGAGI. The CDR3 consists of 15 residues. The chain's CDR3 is CASSYKGTGAYEQYF. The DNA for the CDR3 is TGTGCCAGCAGTTACAAAGGGACAGGGGCCTACGAGCAGTACTTC.

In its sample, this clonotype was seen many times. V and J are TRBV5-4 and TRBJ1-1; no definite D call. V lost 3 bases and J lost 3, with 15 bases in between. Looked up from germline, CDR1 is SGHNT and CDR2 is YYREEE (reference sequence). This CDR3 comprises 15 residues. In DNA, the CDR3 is TGTGCCAGCAGCTCTGACGGCCGGGCGGACACTGAAGCTTTCTTT. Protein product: CASSSDGRADTEAFF.

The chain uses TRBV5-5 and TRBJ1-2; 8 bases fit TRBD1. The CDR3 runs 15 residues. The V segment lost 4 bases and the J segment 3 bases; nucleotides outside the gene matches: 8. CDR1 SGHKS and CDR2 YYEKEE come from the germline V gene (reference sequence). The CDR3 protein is CASSLTGGGDYGYTF. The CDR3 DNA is TGTGCCAGCAGCCTCACAGGGGGAGGCGACTATGGCTACACCTTC.

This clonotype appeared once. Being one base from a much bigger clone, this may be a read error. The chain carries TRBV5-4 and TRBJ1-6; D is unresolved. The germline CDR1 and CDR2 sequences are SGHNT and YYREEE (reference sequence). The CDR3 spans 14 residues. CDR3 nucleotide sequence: TGTGCCAACAGCTTGGACGGTATTAATTCACCCCTCCACTTT. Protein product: CANSLDGINSPLHF. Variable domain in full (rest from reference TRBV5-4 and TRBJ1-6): ETGVTQSPTHLIKTRGQQVTLRCSSQSGHNTVSWYQQALGQGPQFIFQYYREEENGRGNFPPRFSGLQFPNYSSELNVNALELDDSALYLCANSLDGINSPLHFGNGTRLTVT.

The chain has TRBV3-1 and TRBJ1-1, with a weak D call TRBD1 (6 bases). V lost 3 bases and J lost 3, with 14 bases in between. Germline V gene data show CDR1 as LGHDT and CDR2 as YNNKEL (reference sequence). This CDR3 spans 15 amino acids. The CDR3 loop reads CASSHSGQFDTEAFF. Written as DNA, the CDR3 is TGTGCCAGCAGCCATTCGGGACAATTTGACACTGAAGCTTTCTTT.

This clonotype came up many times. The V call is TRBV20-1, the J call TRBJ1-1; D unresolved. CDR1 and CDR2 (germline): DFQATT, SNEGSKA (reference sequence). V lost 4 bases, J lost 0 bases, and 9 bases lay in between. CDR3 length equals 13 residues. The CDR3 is CSATKGMNTEAFF. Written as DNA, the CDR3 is TGCAGTGCTACTAAGGGCATGAACACTGAAGCTTTCTTT.

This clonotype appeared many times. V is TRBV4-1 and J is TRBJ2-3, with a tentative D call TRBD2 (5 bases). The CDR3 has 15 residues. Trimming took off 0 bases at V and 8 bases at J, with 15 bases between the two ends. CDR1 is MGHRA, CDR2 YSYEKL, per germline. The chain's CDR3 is CASSQEVGRGATQYF. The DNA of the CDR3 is TGCGCCAGCAGCCAAGAAGTTGGACGGGGTGCTACGCAGTATTTT.

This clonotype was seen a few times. The CDR3 loop reads CASSLTQGETQYF. As DNA, the CDR3 is TGTGCCAGCAGCTTAACCCAAGGAGAGACCCAGTACTTC. J is TRBJ2-5 and V is TRBV7-3; D unresolved. CDR3 length equals 13 residues. Between the trimmed V and J ends, which lost 0 bases and 4 bases, there was a span of 6 bases. The germline gives CDR1 SGHTA, CDR2 FQGTGA.

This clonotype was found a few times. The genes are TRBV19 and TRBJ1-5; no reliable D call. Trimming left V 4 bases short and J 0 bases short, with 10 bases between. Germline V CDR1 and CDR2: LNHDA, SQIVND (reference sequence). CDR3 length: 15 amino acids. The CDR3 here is CASSRRVYSNQPQHF. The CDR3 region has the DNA TGTGCCAGTAGTAGACGAGTGTATAGCAATCAGCCCCAGCATTTT.

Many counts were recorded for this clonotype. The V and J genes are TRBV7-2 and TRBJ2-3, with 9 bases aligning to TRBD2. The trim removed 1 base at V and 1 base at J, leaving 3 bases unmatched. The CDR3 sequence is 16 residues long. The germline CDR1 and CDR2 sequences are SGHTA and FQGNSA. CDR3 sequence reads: CASSLVASGGTDTQYF. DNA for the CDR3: TGTGCCAGCAGCTTAGTGGCTAGCGGGGGCACAGATACGCAGTATTTT.

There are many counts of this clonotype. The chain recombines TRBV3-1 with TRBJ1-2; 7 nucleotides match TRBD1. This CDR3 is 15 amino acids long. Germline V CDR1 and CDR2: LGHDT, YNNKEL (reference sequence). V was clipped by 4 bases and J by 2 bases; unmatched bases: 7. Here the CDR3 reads CASSRTGAGNYGYTF. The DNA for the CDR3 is TGTGCCAGCAGCCGTACAGGGGCGGGGAACTATGGCTACACCTTC.

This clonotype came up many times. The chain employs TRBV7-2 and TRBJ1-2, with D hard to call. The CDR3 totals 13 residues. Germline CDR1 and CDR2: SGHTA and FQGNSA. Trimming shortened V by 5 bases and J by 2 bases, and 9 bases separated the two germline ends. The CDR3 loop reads CASSPDNNYGYTF. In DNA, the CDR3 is TGTGCCAGCAGCCCCGACAACAACTATGGCTACACCTTC.

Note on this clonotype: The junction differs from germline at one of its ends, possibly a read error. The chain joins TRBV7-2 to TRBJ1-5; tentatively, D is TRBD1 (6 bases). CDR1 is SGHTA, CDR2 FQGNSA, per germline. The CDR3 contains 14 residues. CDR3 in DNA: TGTGCCAGCAGCTCAACGGGCCAAGGACAGCCCCAGAATTTT. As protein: CASSSTGQGQPQNF.

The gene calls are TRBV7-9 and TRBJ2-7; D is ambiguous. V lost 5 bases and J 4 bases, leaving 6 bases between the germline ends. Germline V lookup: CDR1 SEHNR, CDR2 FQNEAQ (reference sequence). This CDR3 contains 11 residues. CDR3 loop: CASSREYEQYF. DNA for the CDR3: TGTGCCAGCAGCAGGGAATACGAGCAGTACTTC.

CDR3 protein: CASNTVRNTQYF. The CDR3 coding sequence is TGTGCCAGCAACACCGTTCGTAATACGCAGTATTTT. This sequence joins TRBV7-2 and TRBJ2-3; D gene uncertain. The CDR3 is 12 amino acids. Per the germline V gene, CDR1 is SGHTA and CDR2 is FQGNSA. Trimming shortened V by 7 bases and J by 7 bases, and 12 bases separated the two germline ends. Together with reference TRBV7-2 and TRBJ2-3, the CDR3 gives the full variable domain: GAGVSQSPSNKVTEKGKDVELRCDPISGHTALYWYRQSLGQGLEFLIYFQGNSAPDKSGLPSDRFSAERTGGSVSTLTIQRTQQEDSAVYLCASNTVRNTQYFGPGTRLTVL.

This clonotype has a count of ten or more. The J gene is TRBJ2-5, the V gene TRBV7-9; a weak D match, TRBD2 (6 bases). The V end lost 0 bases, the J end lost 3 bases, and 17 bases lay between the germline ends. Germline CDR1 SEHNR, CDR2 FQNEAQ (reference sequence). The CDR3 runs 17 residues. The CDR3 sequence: CASSLALGSGAEETQYF. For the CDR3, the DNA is TGTGCCAGCAGCTTAGCGCTGGGTAGCGGCGCCGAAGAGACCCAGTACTTC.

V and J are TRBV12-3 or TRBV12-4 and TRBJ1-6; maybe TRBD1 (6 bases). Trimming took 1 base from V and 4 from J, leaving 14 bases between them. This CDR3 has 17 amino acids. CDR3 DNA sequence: TGTGCCAGCAGTTTAGGGGGGGGCCGGCTTTATAATTCACCCCTCCACTTT. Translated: CASSLGGGRLYNSPLHF.

CDR3 in DNA: TGCGCCAGCAGCTTGTTTACCGGCGGCGGGGGGGTCAATGAGCAGTTCTTC. Protein sequence: CASSLFTGGGGVNEQFF. The V call is TRBV5-1, the J call TRBJ2-1, with 9 bases that match TRBD2. Trimming at V came to 1 base and at J to 6 bases, leaving 11 bases not matched to a gene. The CDR3 covers 17 residues. Germline loops: CDR1 SGHRS, CDR2 YFSETQ.

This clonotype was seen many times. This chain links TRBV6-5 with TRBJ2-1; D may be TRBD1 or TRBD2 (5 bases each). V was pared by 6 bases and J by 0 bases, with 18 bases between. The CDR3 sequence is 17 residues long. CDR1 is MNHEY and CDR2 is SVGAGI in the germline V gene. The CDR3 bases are TGTGCCAGCAGGGGAGCGGTCCCAGGGTTCTCCTACAATGAGCAGTTCTTC. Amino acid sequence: CASRGAVPGFSYNEQFF.

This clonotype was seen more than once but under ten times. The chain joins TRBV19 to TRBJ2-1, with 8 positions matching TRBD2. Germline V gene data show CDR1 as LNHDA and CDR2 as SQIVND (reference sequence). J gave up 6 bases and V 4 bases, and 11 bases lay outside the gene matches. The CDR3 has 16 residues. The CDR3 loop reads CASSKGFGGAANEQFF. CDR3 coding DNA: TGTGCCAGTAGTAAGGGTTTCGGGGGGGCGGCCAATGAGCAGTTCTTC.

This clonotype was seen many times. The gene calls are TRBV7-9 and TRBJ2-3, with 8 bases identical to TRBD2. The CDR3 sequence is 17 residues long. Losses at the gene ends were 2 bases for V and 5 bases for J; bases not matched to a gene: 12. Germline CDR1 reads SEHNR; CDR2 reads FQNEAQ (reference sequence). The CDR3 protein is CASSLMAAGGGEDTQYF. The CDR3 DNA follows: TGTGCCAGCAGCTTAATGGCGGCGGGGGGAGGAGAAGATACGCAGTATTTT.

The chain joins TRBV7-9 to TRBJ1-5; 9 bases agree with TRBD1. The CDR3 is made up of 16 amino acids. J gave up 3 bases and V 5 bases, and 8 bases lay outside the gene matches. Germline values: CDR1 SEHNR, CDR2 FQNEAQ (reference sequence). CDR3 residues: CASSPDRGSINQPQHF. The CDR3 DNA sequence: TGTGCCAGCAGCCCGGACAGGGGTTCAATCAATCAGCCCCAGCATTTT.

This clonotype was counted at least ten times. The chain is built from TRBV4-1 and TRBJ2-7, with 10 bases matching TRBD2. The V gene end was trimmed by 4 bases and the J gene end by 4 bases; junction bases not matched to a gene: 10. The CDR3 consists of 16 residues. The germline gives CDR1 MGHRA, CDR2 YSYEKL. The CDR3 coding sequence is TGCGCCAGCAGCCGAGATCCCCTAGCGGGGGCATACGAGCAGTACTTC. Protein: CASSRDPLAGAYEQYF.